This T cell receptor (beta chain) came from a study of PD-L1 blockade in urothelial cancer. This sample's time point: pretreatment peripheral blood. Sequenced by immunoSEQ multiplex PCR; TCRdb stores in-frame clones only, minus some. The sample has 40,000 to 60,000 clones, less than 85% seen once. This clone was seen once. The CDR3 runs to 14 residues. Per the germline V gene, CDR1 is LNHNV and CDR2 is YYDKDF (reference sequence). The trim removed 8 bases at V and 7 bases at J, leaving 11 bases unmatched. This TCR was recovered from a man in his 70s with urothelial cancer. This sample comprised PBMCs, obtained around atezolizumab (anti-PD-L1) treatment. J is TRBJ1-5 and V is TRBV15; 7 positions match TRBD1. CDR3 nucleotides: TGTGCCACCCGACAGGGACACCTAGGACAGCCCCAGCATTTT. This encodes CATRQGHLGQPQHF.